This TCR beta chain was retrieved from a study of T cell responses to AZD1222 COVID-19 vaccine. Study at large: Recipients boosted at about 4 weeks or about 12 weeks are pooled.

Study outcomes and limitations: An increase in Spike-specific TCR breadth and depth was observed after two AZD1222 doses. Distributed over spike, vaccine-associated CD4 TCRs predominated at 160-218 and 743-854.

Profiling relied on immunoSEQ multiplex PCR, and the TCRdb table lists in-frame clones only, not all of them. Seen here are 120,000 or so clones, around 90% observed once, and the top ten hold almost 5.5%. As concerns this clone: Its antigen is not known.

Germline CDR1 reads MDHEN; CDR2 reads SYDVKM. This CDR3 contains 15 residues. V gave up 5 bases and J gave up 2 bases; unmatched junction bases: 7. Sequences were derived from peripheral blood, sampled on day 0 of AZD1222 vaccination. The sequence was obtained from an adult in good health. V is TRBV28 and J is TRBJ1-2, with 8 bases fitting TRBD1. CDR3 bases: TGTGCCAGCAGTGCCTTGGACAGGGTCAACTATGGCTACACCTTC. It yields the protein CASSALDRVNYGYTF.